A single sample gave rise to the 21 T cell receptor beta chains below, sequenced in a study of blood T cell repertoires in COVID-19. Clones were sequenced by immunoSEQ multiplex PCR, and TCRdb holds only the in-frame ones, with some missing. The table records some 350,000 clones, roughly 84% of them present only once. The sample was PBMCs or T cells enriched from blood (not recorded which). The receptors were sampled from a woman between 25 and 40 years old who had recovered from COVID-19.

This chain uses TRBV5-1 with TRBJ2-1, with 9 bases aligning to TRBD1. Germline CDR1 SGHRS, CDR2 YFSETQ. The V segment lost 3 bases and the J segment 0 bases; nucleotides outside the gene matches: 7. CDR3 length: 17 residues. The CDR3 sequence is CASSSATGGSSYNEQFF. In DNA, the CDR3 is TGCGCCAGCAGCTCAGCGACAGGGGGGAGCTCCTACAATGAGCAGTTCTTC.

The chain uses TRBV5-1 and TRBJ1-5; 9 bases are shared with TRBD1. V lost 3 bases to trimming and J lost 4 bases; unmatched junction nucleotides: 2. The CDR3 covers 14 residues. Germline V CDR1 and CDR2: SGHRS, YFSETQ. The CDR3 spells CASSWTGENQPQHF. CDR3 sequence (DNA): TGCGCCAGCAGCTGGACAGGGGAAAATCAGCCCCAGCATTTT.

The rearrangement joins TRBV9 to TRBJ2-2; 13 bases fit TRBD2. There are 17 residues in the CDR3. Trimming cost V 6 bases and J 7 bases; bases outside gene matches: 12. Germline V gene sequence: CDR1 SGDLS, CDR2 YYNGEE. CDR3: CASTHNGLAGDGGELFF. CDR3 sequence (DNA): TGTGCCAGCACCCACAACGGACTAGCGGGAGATGGCGGGGAGCTGTTTTTT.

V is TRBV27 and J is TRBJ1-1; the match to TRBD1 covers 7 bases. V gave up 2 bases and J gave up 11 bases; unmatched junction bases: 11. The germline V gene encodes CDR1 MNHEY and CDR2 SMNVEV (reference sequence). The CDR3 is 14 amino acids. The CDR3 loop is CASSLIGGPPQAFF. The CDR3 nucleotides read TGTGCCAGCAGTTTAATAGGGGGCCCCCCGCAGGCTTTCTTT.

The chain joins TRBV5-1 to TRBJ1-1, with TRBD1 identical over 12 bases. The V gene end was trimmed by 4 bases and the J gene end by 6 bases; junction bases not matched to a gene: 10. The CDR3 length is 16 residues. Germline V gives CDR1 SGHRS, CDR2 YFSETQ. The CDR3 DNA sequence: TGCGCCAGCAGCGGCCGGGACAGGGGGCGAGGGGCTGAAGCTTTCTTT. It specifies CASSGRDRGRGAEAFF. The full variable domain, its missing parts supplied by reference TRBV5-1 and TRBJ1-1, is KAGVTQTPRYLIKTRGQQVTLSCSPISGHRSVSWYQQTPGQGLQFLFEYFSETQRNKGNFPGRFSGRQFSNSRSEMNVSTLELGDSALYLCASSGRDRGRGAEAFFGQGTRLTVV.

A note on this clone: The sample contains more than one DNA sequence encoding this CDR3. This chain joins TRBV9 and TRBJ2-7, with D perhaps TRBD1 (6 bases). V was trimmed by 4 bases and J by 0 bases, leaving 11 bases between them. The CDR3 covers 14 residues. Looked up from germline, CDR1 is SGDLS and CDR2 is YYNGEE. CDR3 amino acids: CASSPGTSSYEQYF. The CDR3 DNA sequence: TGTGCCAGCAGCCCTGGGACAAGCTCCTACGAGCAGTACTTC.

This sequence joins TRBV5-1 and TRBJ2-7; maybe TRBD2 (7 bases). CDR1 is SGHRS and CDR2 is YFSETQ in the germline V gene. CDR3 length: 15 residues. Trimming took off 3 bases at V and 4 bases at J, with 17 bases between the two ends. In nucleotides, the CDR3 is TGCGCCAGCAGCTATCTACCAGGGGAGGGATACGAGCAGTACTTC. Translation: CASSYLPGEGYEQYF.

On this clone: Relative to the germline gene, one junction end is altered; a read error may explain this. The rearrangement uses TRBV7-7 and TRBJ2-2; the D gene is possibly TRBD2 (5 bases). Germline V gene lookup returns CDR1 SSHAT and CDR2 FNYEAQ (reference sequence). CDR3 length: 16 residues. CDR3 nucleotides: TGTGCTAGCAGCTTATACAGCGGAACGAACACCGGGGAGCTGTTTTTT. Translation: CASSLYSGTNTGELFF.

The J gene is TRBJ2-7, the V gene TRBV5-1; 11 bases align to TRBD1. This CDR3 region has 15 residues. Germline loops: CDR1 SGHRS, CDR2 YFSETQ. Unmatched junction bases numbered 8, after V lost 4 bases and J lost 5 bases. CDR3 loop: CASSPSDRGLHEQYF. The CDR3 region has the DNA TGCGCCAGCAGCCCTTCGGACAGGGGGCTGCACGAGCAGTACTTC.

The CDR3 loop is CASSPLGQSRPELFF. The CDR3 DNA is TGCGCCAGCAGCCCCTTGGGACAGTCTCGCCCGGAGCTGTTTTTT. The V and J genes are TRBV4-1 and TRBJ2-2, with 7 bases lining up with TRBD1. The CDR3 loop spans 15 amino acids. The germline V gene encodes CDR1 MGHRA and CDR2 YSYEKL. Trimming cost V 4 bases and J 10 bases; bases outside gene matches: 12.

J is TRBJ1-1 and V is TRBV27; 7 bases map to TRBD1. Losses at the gene ends were 1 base for V and 3 bases for J; bases not matched to a gene: 11. CDR3 length: 17 amino acids. Germline V gene data show CDR1 as MNHEY and CDR2 as SMNVEV (reference sequence). CDR3 sequence reads: CASSLYGRGRKDTEAFF. The DNA of the CDR3 is TGTGCCAGCAGTTTATACGGCAGGGGGAGGAAGGACACTGAAGCTTTCTTT.

Comments on this clone: This same CDR3 is encoded by further DNA sequences in the sample. The V gene is TRBV5-1, the J gene TRBJ2-6; the D is unclear. CDR3 length: 16 amino acids. The V end lost 4 bases, the J end lost 0 bases, and 11 bases lay between the germline ends. The germline V gene encodes CDR1 SGHRS and CDR2 YFSETQ. CDR3 amino acids: CASSLAPGSGANVLTF. The CDR3 DNA is TGCGCCAGCAGCCTGGCCCCGGGCTCTGGGGCCAACGTCCTGACTTTC.

A single count supports this clone. The CDR3 here is CAISESPGGLGYTF. CDR3 in DNA: TGTGCCATCAGTGAGTCCCCCGGGGGTCTTGGCTACACCTTC. The chain recombines TRBV10-3 with TRBJ1-2, with D possibly being TRBD1 (5 bases). Germline CDR1 reads ENHRY; CDR2 reads SYGVKD. Trimming took 0 bases from V and 7 from J, leaving 12 bases between them. This CDR3 region has 14 residues.

The CDR3 protein is CASSLTGLNYGYTF. The CDR3 region has the DNA TGCGCCAGCAGCTTGACTGGTTTGAACTATGGCTACACCTTC. This chain joins TRBV5-1 and TRBJ1-2; D gene ambiguous. The CDR3 is made up of 14 amino acids. CDR1 is SGHRS and CDR2 is YFSETQ in the germline V gene. The germline V and J ends were trimmed by 1 base and 2 bases, with 9 bases remaining between them.

V is TRBV19 and J is TRBJ2-7; 8 bases map to TRBD2. The germline CDR1 and CDR2 sequences are LNHDA and SQIVND (reference sequence). V lost 5 bases and J lost 2; bases outside the gene matches: 5. The CDR3 sequence is 14 residues long. The CDR3 spells CASSGVAGPYEQYF. The CDR3 nucleotides are TGTGCCAGTAGTGGGGTAGCGGGACCCTACGAGCAGTACTTC.

CDR3: CASINRIDSNQPQHF. In DNA form, the CDR3 reads TGTGCCAGCATAAACAGGATCGATAGCAATCAGCCCCAGCATTTT. The chain employs TRBV6-5 and TRBJ1-5; D may be TRBD1 (5 bases). The CDR3 contains 15 residues. CDR1 is MNHEY and CDR2 is SVGAGI in the germline V gene. Trimming removed 7 bases from V and 0 bases from J, with 13 bases in between.

The J gene is TRBJ1-2, the V gene TRBV20-1; no definite D call. This CDR3 is 16 amino acids long. Per the germline V gene, CDR1 is DFQATT and CDR2 is SNEGSKA (reference sequence). The V gene lost 3 bases and the J gene lost 6 bases, with 23 bases spanning the gap. CDR3 nucleotides: TGCAGTGCTAGTTCTCCCCTAGGCGAGGGTCGGAATGGCTACACCTTC. Encoded protein: CSASSPLGEGRNGYTF.

Notes on this clone: In the same sample, other DNA sequences code for this CDR3. The rearrangement joins TRBV6-5 to TRBJ1-1; 7 bases align to TRBD1. Germline loops: CDR1 MNHEY, CDR2 SVGAGI. The CDR3 covers 13 residues. The V segment lost 8 bases and the J segment 0 bases; nucleotides outside the gene matches: 3. DNA of the CDR3: TGTGCCAGCTCGGGACAGATGAACACTGAAGCTTTCTTT. Protein sequence: CASSGQMNTEAFF.

This chain uses TRBV27 with TRBJ1-3, with 8 bases identical to TRBD1. CDR1 is MNHEY and CDR2 is SMNVEV in the germline V gene (reference sequence). This CDR3 spans 18 amino acids. V trimming: 2 bases; J trimming: 4 bases; junction bases outside the gene matches: 13. CDR3 DNA sequence: TGTGCCAGCAGTTTAGGGTTCGGCAGGGGGCTTTGGGGAAACACCATATATTTT. Translating gives CASSLGFGRGLWGNTIYF.

This chain uses TRBV2 with TRBJ1-4, with D perhaps matching TRBD1 (5 bases). Germline V gene sequence: CDR1 SNHLY, CDR2 FYNNEI. The CDR3 sequence is 13 residues long. Trimming stripped 6 bases from V and 8 bases from J, with 13 bases between. In nucleotides, the CDR3 is TGTGCCAGCAGCCGCGGGGGGAGGGAAAAACTGTTTTTT. It translates to CASSRGGREKLFF.

This rearrangement joins TRBV7-9 to TRBJ2-7, with D hard to call. The CDR3 extends over 15 amino acids. V lost 4 bases and J 6 bases, leaving 19 bases between the germline ends. Germline V gene data show CDR1 as SEHNR and CDR2 as FQNEAQ (reference sequence). CDR3 protein: CASSSAGALPGEQYF. Here the CDR3 DNA reads TGTGCCAGCAGCTCCGCTGGTGCACTCCCCGGCGAGCAGTACTTC.